The clone carrying this TCR beta chain was seen just once. The antigen is undetermined. These data are taken from a study of T cells in tuberculosis. General observations from the study: Active tuberculosis alpha repertoires lay closer to GMM-specific TCRs than controls'. Samples were chosen by availability of cryopreserved specimens.

Profiling relied on immunoSEQ multiplex PCR, and the TCRdb table lists in-frame clones only, not all of them. The sample includes approximately 30,000 clones, approximately 97% of them seen just once. The trim removed 3 bases at V and 4 bases at J, leaving 4 bases unmatched. Per germline, CDR1 SGDLS and CDR2 YYNGEE. The CDR3 has 14 residues. The chain recombines TRBV9 with TRBJ2-5; 9 positions match TRBD1. The specimen sequenced was PBMCs. This clonotype originated in a donor aged 10 to 29 with latent tuberculosis or without tuberculosis infection. CDR3 region: CASSGGQGTETQYF. CDR3 DNA sequence: TGTGCCAGCAGCGGAGGACAGGGGACAGAGACCCAGTACTTC.